This TCR beta chain was sequenced for a study of neurological immune-mediated disorders. Study results and caveats: Patients with HTLV-1-associated myelopathy showed the most TCR clonal expansion. Those with multiple sclerosis showed the least, falling below healthy controls.

This clonotype occurred many times. No antigen is known for it. cDNA synthesis was performed by 5'RACE with 10-nucleotide random UMIs. MiXCR was run by TCRdb on the 5' RACE reads, yielding one entry per CDR3 protein. The sample carries 72,000 or so distinct CDR3 sequences, 15% to 20% recorded once. Trimming shortened V by 1 base and J by 4 bases, and 15 bases separated the two germline ends. This CDR3 has 16 residues. The V gene's germline CDR1 is LGHDT and CDR2 YNNKEL (reference sequence). Material for sequencing was PBMCs. The TCR sequence derives from a woman between 40 and 50 years old in good health. The chain is built from TRBV3-1 and TRBJ2-3; D possibly corresponds to TRBD1 (5 bases). The CDR3 loop is CASSQGGPPSADTQYF. For the CDR3, the DNA is TGTGCCAGCAGCCAAGGGGGCCCCCCAAGTGCAGATACGCAGTATTTT.